These 28 T cell receptor beta chains were all obtained from the same sample, sequenced in a study of cytomegalovirus exposure and HLA in healthy donors. 60 Vbeta and 13 Jbeta primers were used in PCR. Clones were read by immunoSEQ multiplex PCR, and TCRdb kept only the in-frame ones, dropping some. The sample has some 120,000 clones, around 77% seen once. Sequenced material: PBMCs. These receptor sequences come from a man aged 50-60 years in good health and CMV-seronegative.

The gene calls are TRBV7-2 and TRBJ2-5; weak D call: TRBD1 (6 bases). Germline V CDR1 and CDR2: SGHTA, FQGNSA. Between the trimmed V and J ends, which lost 5 bases and 2 bases, there was a span of 12 bases. The CDR3 runs to 14 residues. The CDR3 DNA reads TGTGCCAGCAGCCTTAACAGGGCGCAAGAGACCCAGTACTTC. It yields the protein CASSLNRAQETQYF.

The V gene is TRBV19, the J gene TRBJ1-1; 7 bases map to TRBD1. The germline gives CDR1 LNHDA, CDR2 SQIVND (reference sequence). This CDR3 region has 16 residues. V was clipped by 6 bases and J by 1 base; unmatched bases: 11. In DNA, the CDR3 is TGTGCCAGTAGGACACTCTCACAGGGGTGGAACACTGAAGCTTTCTTT. Amino acid sequence: CASRTLSQGWNTEAFF.

CDR3 in DNA: TGTGCCAGCAGCTTACTAGCGGGAGGAGGAGAGACCCAGTACTTC. It translates to CASSLLAGGGETQYF. This chain joins TRBV7-9 and TRBJ2-5; 11 nucleotides agree with TRBD2. The CDR3 is 15 amino acids. Per the germline V gene, CDR1 is SEHNR and CDR2 is FQNEAQ (reference sequence). V gave up 2 bases and J gave up 4 bases; unmatched junction bases: 3.

This clone was counted only a few times. The chain has TRBV7-2 and TRBJ2-2, with unresolved D. CDR1 SGHTA and CDR2 FQGNSA come from the germline V gene. V was pared by 3 bases and J by 5 bases, with 7 bases between. This CDR3 region has 13 residues. The CDR3 DNA follows: TGTGCCAGCAGCTTCAGGTCTACCGGGGAGCTGTTTTTT. Translating it yields CASSFRSTGELFF.

The gene calls are TRBV18 and TRBJ2-5; D gene uncertain. The V end was cut by 5 bases, the J end by 4 bases, with 11 bases between. The germline V gene encodes CDR1 KGHSH and CDR2 LQKENI. The CDR3 consists of 13 residues. As DNA, the CDR3 is TGTGCCAGCTCAAAAGCGCCACCAGAGACCCAGTACTTC. This gives the protein CASSKAPPETQYF.

V is TRBV11-2 and J is TRBJ2-7; D is perhaps TRBD1 (6 bases). Looked up from germline, CDR1 is SGHAT and CDR2 is FQNNGV. This CDR3 spans 15 amino acids. Trimming removed 1 base at V and 6 bases at J, with 16 bases between. CDR3 region: CASSLVPRLGGEQYF. In DNA, the CDR3 is TGTGCCAGCAGCTTAGTTCCCCGCCTAGGGGGCGAGCAGTACTTC.

This chain uses TRBV5-6 with TRBJ2-1; possibly TRBD1 for D (5 bases). Trimming removed 4 bases from V and 8 bases from J, with 13 bases in between. This CDR3 comprises 13 residues. Germline V lookup: CDR1 SGHDT, CDR2 YYEEEE. CDR3 sequence reads: CASSPDNSDEQFF. CDR3 nucleotides: TGTGCCAGCAGCCCGGACAATTCCGATGAGCAGTTCTTC.

The genes are TRBV6-1 and TRBJ1-5; no firm D call. Germline V gene data show CDR1 as MNHNS and CDR2 as SASEGT. Trimming removed 3 bases from V and 6 bases from J, with 9 bases in between. CDR3 size: 13 residues. CDR3 sequence: CASSDSSAQPQHF. DNA for the CDR3: TGTGCCAGCAGTGATAGTAGTGCTCAGCCCCAGCATTTT.

This sequence joins TRBV9 and TRBJ2-3, with D maybe TRBD2 (5 bases). The CDR3 is 15 amino acids. V was pared by 0 bases and J by 0 bases, with 8 bases between. Germline values: CDR1 SGDLS, CDR2 YYNGEE. The CDR3 reads CASSVGSGSTDTQYF. The CDR3 DNA follows: TGTGCCAGCAGCGTAGGATCGGGAAGCACAGATACGCAGTATTTT.

The genes are TRBV5-1 and TRBJ1-5; 8 nucleotides agree with TRBD1. V shed 4 bases, J shed 2 bases, and the junction held 5 bases outside the gene matches. There are 15 residues in the CDR3. Per germline, CDR1 SGHRS and CDR2 YFSETQ. CDR3 protein: CASSSGQGRNQPQHF. The CDR3 DNA is TGCGCCAGCAGCAGTGGACAGGGCCGCAATCAGCCCCAGCATTTT. Using reference TRBV5-1 and TRBJ1-5 for the parts outside the CDR3, the full variable domain is KAGVTQTPRYLIKTRGQQVTLSCSPISGHRSVSWYQQTPGQGLQFLFEYFSETQRNKGNFPGRFSGRQFSNSRSEMNVSTLELGDSALYLCASSSGQGRNQPQHFGDGTRLSIL.

The V and J genes are TRBV5-5 and TRBJ1-1; D unclear. In germline, CDR1 is SGHKS, CDR2 YYEKEE (reference sequence). The length of the CDR3 is 15 residues. With 1 base removed from V and 1 base from J, the gap between germline ends came to 11 bases. CDR3 DNA sequence: TGTGCCAGCAGCTTGAACACAGCACCGAACACTGAAGCTTTCTTT. Encoded protein: CASSLNTAPNTEAFF.

This chain joins TRBV7-9 and TRBJ1-2; D gene unclear. The CDR3 is 13 amino acids. The germline CDR1 and CDR2 sequences are SEHNR and FQNEAQ (reference sequence). With 0 bases removed from V and 2 bases from J, the gap between germline ends came to 4 bases. CDR3 in DNA: TGTGCCAGCAGCTTAGCCACAAACTATGGCTACACCTTC. This encodes CASSLATNYGYTF.

This clone turned up a few times. The V gene is TRBV28, the J gene TRBJ2-5; TRBD1 is a possible D gene (7 bases). Trimming pared 5 bases from V and 7 bases from J, leaving 17 bases between. Germline assignment: CDR1 MDHEN and CDR2 SYDVKM. The CDR3 has 14 residues. The CDR3: CASSTQGGRRTQYF. The CDR3 coding sequence is TGTGCCAGCAGTACGCAGGGGGGCCGGAGGACCCAGTACTTC.

The chain joins TRBV14 to TRBJ2-5, with 7 bases aligning to TRBD2. Germline CDR1 reads SGHDN; CDR2 reads FVKESK. The V segment lost 0 bases and the J segment 4 bases; nucleotides outside the gene matches: 5. The CDR3 has 15 amino acids. CDR3 nucleotides: TGTGCCAGCAGCCAAGATTTTGGCGGGGGAGAGACCCAGTACTTC. This codes for CASSQDFGGGETQYF.

This chain uses TRBV5-1 with TRBJ2-3; a weak D match, TRBD2 (6 bases). CDR1 is SGHRS, CDR2 YFSETQ, per germline. This CDR3 comprises 15 residues. Deletions cut 3 bases from V and 1 base from J, with 12 bases between. The CDR3 region is CASSSRTGGTDTQYF. CDR3 sequence (DNA): TGCGCCAGCAGCTCCAGGACGGGGGGCACAGATACGCAGTATTTT.

This clone was detected only a few times. The J gene is TRBJ2-5, the V gene TRBV4-3; D is possibly TRBD2 (6 bases). With 4 bases removed from V and 5 bases from J, the gap between germline ends came to 17 bases. CDR3 size: 15 residues. Germline CDR1 is LGHNA and CDR2 is YSLEER. The CDR3 loop reads CASSLSSGVGETQYF. The CDR3 DNA reads as TGCGCCAGCAGCCTTTCATCGGGAGTTGGGGAGACCCAGTACTTC.

The chain has TRBV18 and TRBJ2-6, with D unresolved. The CDR3 sequence is 16 residues long. Germline V gene data show CDR1 as KGHSH and CDR2 as LQKENI. V lost 0 bases and J lost 0, with 6 bases in between. The DNA for the CDR3 is TGTGCCAGCTCACCACCAGTAGTCTCTGGGGCCAACGTCCTGACTTTC. This gives the protein CASSPPVVSGANVLTF.

This clone was counted a single time. This sample also contains other DNA sequences that code for the same CDR3. The V and J genes are TRBV19 and TRBJ2-5; 8 bases fit TRBD1. With V trimmed by 4 bases and J by 2 bases, 3 bases remained unmatched. The CDR3 has 14 amino acids. CDR1 is LNHDA, CDR2 SQIVND, per germline (reference sequence). CDR3 in amino acids: CASSTRTGQETQYF. CDR3 in DNA: TGTGCCAGTAGTACTCGGACAGGGCAAGAGACCCAGTACTTC.

This clone showed up just once. The V call is TRBV10-2, the J call TRBJ1-4, with 8 bases lining up with TRBD1. This CDR3 spans 14 amino acids. Germline V gene lookup returns CDR1 WSHSY and CDR2 SAAADI. The V and J ends lost 6 bases and 7 bases, in that order; junction bases with no gene match: 7. CDR3 amino acids: CASSLTGDGEKLFF. CDR3 nucleotide sequence: TGCGCCAGCAGCTTGACAGGGGACGGTGAAAAACTGTTTTTT.

The V and J genes are TRBV20-1 and TRBJ2-3; TRBD2 matches 9 bases. The CDR3 runs 11 residues. CDR1 and CDR2 from the germline V gene are DFQATT and SNEGSKA (reference sequence). The ends lost 6 bases at V and 8 bases at J; junction bases unmatched: 3. The DNA of the CDR3 is TGCAGTGCGCCGACTAGCGGTACGCAGTATTTT. Protein product: CSAPTSGTQYF.

The table lists this clone with a few counts. The genes are TRBV10-2 and TRBJ1-4; 9 bases agree with TRBD1. J lost 10 bases, V lost 3 bases, and 3 bases had no gene match. Looked up from germline, CDR1 is WSHSY and CDR2 is SAAADI. The CDR3 covers 13 residues. The CDR3 DNA is TGCGCCAGCAGTGATTCGGACAGGGGAAAACTGTTTTTT. Translation: CASSDSDRGKLFF.

The chain joins TRBV10-1 to TRBJ1-5; D is uncertain. V dropped 2 bases and J dropped 4 bases, with 6 bases sitting between them. There are 13 residues in the CDR3. Germline CDR1 and CDR2: WNHNN and SYGVQD (reference sequence). Here the CDR3 DNA reads TGCGCCAGCAGTGAGATCCGGAATCAGCCCCAGCATTTT. As protein: CASSEIRNQPQHF.

CDR3 in DNA: TGTGCCAGCAGTTACTCGGCTAGCGGGACGGGCGAGCAGTACTTC. It is translated as CASSYSASGTGEQYF. The V call is TRBV6-5, the J call TRBJ2-7; 9 nucleotides agree with TRBD2. V shed 0 bases, J shed 6 bases, and the junction held 6 bases outside the gene matches. This CDR3 spans 15 amino acids. CDR1 is MNHEY and CDR2 is SVGAGI in the germline V gene.

This chain uses TRBV5-1 with TRBJ2-7, with D tentatively TRBD1 (5 bases). V was cut by 4 bases and J by 0 bases, with 14 bases left in between. Germline V gives CDR1 SGHRS, CDR2 YFSETQ. This CDR3 is 15 amino acids long. CDR3 loop: CASSKLRQPSYEQYF. The CDR3 DNA reads TGCGCCAGCAGCAAGTTGAGACAGCCCTCCTACGAGCAGTACTTC.

The chain carries TRBV28 and TRBJ2-7; no firm D call. V was clipped by 5 bases and J by 0 bases, with 8 bases between them. This CDR3 has 13 residues. The germline V gene has CDR1 MDHEN and CDR2 SYDVKM. Here the CDR3 DNA reads TGTGCCAGCAGTCCCCCCGTCTCCTACGAGCAGTACTTC. This translates into CASSPPVSYEQYF.

This chain links TRBV5-1 with TRBJ2-7, with D possibly matching TRBD2 (6 bases). Germline values: CDR1 SGHRS, CDR2 YFSETQ. Trimming took 0 bases from V and 0 from J, leaving 16 bases between them. There are 17 residues in the CDR3. CDR3 sequence (DNA): TGCGCCAGCAGCTTGGGCCCGGAGCGGGTGAGCTCCTACGAGCAGTACTTC. Translating it yields CASSLGPERVSSYEQYF.

The gene calls are TRBV27 and TRBJ1-1; the D gene is possibly TRBD1 (6 bases). Trimming stripped 10 bases from V and 7 bases from J, with 16 bases between. The CDR3 consists of 12 residues. CDR1 and CDR2 from the germline V gene are MNHEY and SMNVEV (reference sequence). CDR3: CATALLTGEAFF. DNA for the CDR3: TGTGCCACAGCTCTACTGACAGGTGAAGCTTTCTTT.

The gene calls are TRBV18 and TRBJ1-5; D may be TRBD1 (6 bases). The CDR3 spans 14 residues. V was cut by 6 bases and J by 2 bases, with 11 bases left in between. CDR1 and CDR2 from the germline V gene are KGHSH and LQKENI. CDR3 DNA: TGTGCCAGCTCGGGAGGGGGGCGCAATCAGCCCCAGCATTTT. Residues: CASSGGGRNQPQHF.